Detailed here is one T cell receptor (beta chain). Antigen specificity is unknown. The data are from a study of cytomegalovirus exposure and HLA in healthy donors. Study-wide findings and caveats: Donor immune exposure was known only as CMV serostatus. As a later analysis showed, several of the most significant clusters appeared to be linked to common viral pathogens. The number of N-insertions in an Asian-associated ancestry cluster was reportedly below the 666-donor mean in a later analysis.

PCR primers comprised 60 Vbeta and 13 Jbeta primers. Only in-frame clones appear in the TCRdb table, and some are missing; sequencing was by immunoSEQ multiplex PCR. Of some 130,000 clones in the sample, less than 80% were seen once. The clonotype was recovered from a female donor in good health and CMV-seropositive. Sequences were obtained from PBMCs.

This CDR3 reads CAWSRGQKSGATYNEQFF. Here the CDR3 DNA reads TGTGCCTGGAGTAGGGGACAGAAGAGCGGTGCTACCTACAATGAGCAGTTCTTC. The J gene is TRBJ2-1, the V gene TRBV30; 7 nucleotides line up with TRBD1. V was pared by 2 bases and J by 2 bases, with 15 bases of the junction left unmatched. The CDR3 is 18 residues long. Germline V CDR1 and CDR2: GTSNPN, SVGIG (reference sequence). Complete variable domain (other parts from reference TRBV30 and TRBJ2-1): SQTIHQWPATLVQPVGSPLSLECTVEGTSNPNLYWYRQAAGRGLQLLFYSVGIGQISSEVPQNLSASRPQDRQFILSSKKLLLSDSGFYLCAWSRGQKSGATYNEQFFGPGTRLTVL.